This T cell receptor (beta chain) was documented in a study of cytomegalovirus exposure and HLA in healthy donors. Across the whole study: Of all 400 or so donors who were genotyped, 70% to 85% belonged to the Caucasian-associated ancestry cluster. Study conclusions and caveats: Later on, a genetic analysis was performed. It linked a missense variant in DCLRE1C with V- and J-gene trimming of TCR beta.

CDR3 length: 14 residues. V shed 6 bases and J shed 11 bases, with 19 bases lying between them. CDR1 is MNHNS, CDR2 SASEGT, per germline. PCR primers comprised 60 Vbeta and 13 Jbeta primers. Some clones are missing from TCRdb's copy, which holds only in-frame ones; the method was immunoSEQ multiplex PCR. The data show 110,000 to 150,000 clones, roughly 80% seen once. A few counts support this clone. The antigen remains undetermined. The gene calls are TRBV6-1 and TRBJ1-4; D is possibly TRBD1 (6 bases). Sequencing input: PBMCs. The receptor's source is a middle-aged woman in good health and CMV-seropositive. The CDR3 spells CASSANVGAMKLFF. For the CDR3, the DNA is TGTGCCAGCAGCGCGAATGTGGGGGCGATGAAACTGTTTTTT.